This note documents a single TCR beta chain sequence. The antigen is not known. The authors reverse transcribed all of the isolated RNA, so sequencing captured expressed TCRB transcripts. The average output of naive, central memory and regulatory T cell samples was several million reads. Here immunoSEQ multiplex PCR was the method, and the copy in TCRdb shows in-frame clones only, minus some. The sample has 600,000 or so clones, about an eighth seen once. The sample originates from a study of beta chain features in type 1 diabetes. General study results and limits: The study found moderately but significantly shorter TCRB CDR3s in all four CD4+ subsets of Type 1 diabetes patients. VDJ junctions in type 1 diabetes patients carried more deletions and fewer insertions.

Based on CD45RO/CCR7/CD25/CD127/CD95/CD27, CD4+ regulatory, stem cell-like memory, naive and central memory cells were sorted. The CDR3 has 12 residues. Germline V gene sequence: CDR1 SGHDT, CDR2 YYEEEE. V shed 4 bases and J shed 8 bases, with 11 bases lying between them. The receptor comes from a man between 25 and 39 years old with type 1 diabetes. The sequencing sample was made of naive CD4+ T cells from blood. This rearrangement joins TRBV5-6 to TRBJ2-3; D is undetermined. CDR3 DNA: TGTGCCAGCAGCGTCGCCGTGGGTACGCAGTATTTT. Its translation: CASSVAVGTQYF.